This passage covers 3 T cell receptor beta chains from one sample sequenced in a study of cytomegalovirus exposure and HLA in healthy donors. In the PCR, 60 Vbeta and 13 Jbeta primers were used. The method was immunoSEQ multiplex PCR; TCRdb's version includes in-frame clones alone and lacks a portion of them. The sample includes some 150,000 clones, 82% of them seen just once. The sequenced material came from PBMCs. These receptor sequences come from a man in his thirties or forties in good health and CMV-seropositive.

CDR3 in amino acids: CASSQPLGRGDSGANVLTF. CDR3 DNA: TGCGCCAGCAGCCAACCCCTGGGCAGGGGGGACTCTGGGGCCAACGTCCTGACTTTC. The genes are TRBV4-1 and TRBJ2-6, with D possibly being TRBD1 (7 bases). V was pared by 2 bases and J by 0 bases, with 17 bases between. Per the germline V gene, CDR1 is MGHRA and CDR2 is YSYEKL. The CDR3 has 19 amino acids.

The chain joins TRBV11-2 to TRBJ1-2; 9 nucleotides line up with TRBD1. Germline trimming cut 3 bases from V and 8 bases from J; bases unmatched to any gene: 13. The CDR3 is 16 residues long. Germline-derived CDR1 and CDR2 are SGHAT and FQNNGV. CDR3 amino acids: CASSFGDREGGQGYTF. Here the CDR3 DNA reads TGTGCCAGCAGCTTCGGGGACAGGGAGGGTGGGCAGGGCTACACCTTC.

The genes are TRBV30 and TRBJ2-5, with D perhaps matching TRBD2 (5 bases). Trimming pared 0 bases from V and 3 bases from J, leaving 8 bases between. This CDR3 is 13 amino acids long. Per the germline V gene, CDR1 is GTSNPN and CDR2 is SVGIG (reference sequence). The CDR3, as DNA: TGTGCCTGGAGTGTACTCGGGAAAGAGACCCAGTACTTC. Encoded protein: CAWSVLGKETQYF.